Presented here are 17 T cell receptor beta chains from one specimen sequenced in a study of patients and donors after allogeneic stem cell transplantation. TCRdb processed the RT-PCR reads anew with MiXCR; each CDR3 protein has one entry. The data show 410,000 or so distinct CDR3 sequences, 16% seen once. The source material was blood, either unsorted or a sorted T cell fraction (not recorded which). The receptors stem from a human donor who was either an allogeneic HSCT recipient or a stem cell or donor lymphocyte infusion donor (not recorded which). It is not recorded whose cells these are; they may come from a transplant donor.

J is TRBJ2-5 and V is TRBV27, with 11 bases matching TRBD2. The CDR3 consists of 15 residues. With 6 bases clipped from V and 5 bases from J, the junction kept 8 bases outside the gene matches. Looked up from germline, CDR1 is MNHEY and CDR2 is SMNVEV (reference sequence). This chain's CDR3 is CASSSGSGRAETQYF. DNA of the CDR3: TGTGCCAGCAGCTCCGGTAGCGGGAGGGCCGAGACCCAGTACTTC.

In its sample, this clonotype was seen once. As DNA, the CDR3 is TGTGCCAGCAGGAGGGGATTACAGGGTAACACTGAAGCTTTCTTT. It specifies CASRRGLQGNTEAFF. The chain employs TRBV2 and TRBJ1-1, with a weak D call TRBD1 (6 bases). Trimming removed 6 bases at V and 2 bases at J, with 16 bases between. Germline V lookup: CDR1 SNHLY, CDR2 FYNNEI. The CDR3 spans 15 residues.

This CDR3 is CSANRGYFLVSYNEQFF. The CDR3 DNA is TGCAGTGCTAACAGGGGTTATTTTTTGGTCTCCTACAATGAGCAGTTCTTC. The rearrangement uses TRBV20-1 and TRBJ2-1; 7 bases are shared with TRBD1. CDR3 size: 17 residues. From germline, CDR1 is DFQATT and CDR2 SNEGSKA (reference sequence). The V segment lost 4 bases and the J segment 0 bases; nucleotides outside the gene matches: 12.

This clonotype was recorded many times. The rearrangement joins TRBV5-1 to TRBJ2-3, with D possibly matching TRBD2 (6 bases). This CDR3 is built from 17 residues. V lost 1 base and J 4 bases, leaving 19 bases between the germline ends. Per the germline V gene, CDR1 is SGHRS and CDR2 is YFSETQ. CDR3 residues: CASSLPGTSRVPDTQYF. CDR3 nucleotides: TGCGCCAGCAGCTTGCCCGGGACTTCGCGGGTTCCAGATACGCAGTATTTT.

This clonotype has only a few counts. The chain recombines TRBV25-1 with TRBJ1-1, with a tentative D call TRBD1 (5 bases). CDR1 and CDR2 (germline): MGHDK, SYGVNS. CDR3 size: 11 residues. V was pared by 1 base and J by 8 bases, with 5 bases between. CDR3 residues: CASSEWGEAFF. Written as DNA, the CDR3 is TGTGCCAGCAGTGAATGGGGGGAAGCTTTCTTT.

This clonotype was detected only a few times. V gene TRBV7-9 combines with J gene TRBJ1-2; D is uncertain. This CDR3 comprises 14 residues. Germline-derived CDR1 and CDR2 are SEHNR and FQNEAQ (reference sequence). The V gene lost 1 base and the J gene lost 4 bases, with 10 bases spanning the gap. The CDR3 sequence: CASSLEGPTYGYTF. Written as DNA, the CDR3 is TGTGCCAGCAGCTTAGAAGGCCCCACCTATGGCTACACCTTC.

The chain joins TRBV4-1 to TRBJ2-3, with TRBD2 matching 14 bases. Trimming took 1 base from V and 5 from J; bases not matched to a gene: 8. From germline, CDR1 is MGHRA and CDR2 YSYEKL. This CDR3 spans 18 amino acids. The CDR3 DNA is TGCGCCAGCAGCCAAGGACTAGCGGGGGGGCCGAGGGGAGATACGCAGTATTTT. Translating it yields CASSQGLAGGPRGDTQYF.

The sample holds a few counts of this clonotype. The gene calls are TRBV15 and TRBJ1-3; unclear D gene. This CDR3 region has 13 residues. Trimming removed 0 bases at V and 7 bases at J, with 7 bases between. The germline V gene has CDR1 LNHNV and CDR2 YYDKDF (reference sequence). CDR3 nucleotides: TGTGCCACCAGCAGAGACCCCGTGAACACCATATATTTT. As protein: CATSRDPVNTIYF.

The sample holds a few counts of this clonotype. The chain uses TRBV20-1 and TRBJ1-5, with a tentative D call TRBD1 (5 bases). CDR1 and CDR2 from the germline V gene are DFQATT and SNEGSKA (reference sequence). This CDR3 is built from 14 residues. The ends were cut back, 5 bases at V and 5 bases at J, with 16 bases in the middle. CDR3 in amino acids: CSADISGTDQPQHF. The CDR3 DNA reads TGCAGTGCTGACATTTCAGGGACTGATCAGCCCCAGCATTTT.

In its sample, this clonotype was seen a few times. This chain links TRBV4-3 with TRBJ1-2; a possible D gene is TRBD1 (5 bases). The germline V and J ends were trimmed by 0 bases and 4 bases, with 15 bases remaining between them. Germline assignment: CDR1 LGHNA and CDR2 YSLEER. CDR3 length: 16 amino acids. CDR3 DNA: TGCGCCAGCAGCCAAGATTACAGGCTCCCGCGCTATGGCTACACCTTC. Translation: CASSQDYRLPRYGYTF.

V and J are TRBV9 and TRBJ2-5; 11 nucleotides align to TRBD2. J lost 5 bases, V lost 2 bases, and 2 bases had no gene match. The germline CDR1 and CDR2 sequences are SGDLS and YYNGEE. The CDR3 covers 14 residues. This CDR3 reads CASSVTSGKETQYF. The CDR3 bases are TGTGCCAGCAGCGTGACTAGCGGGAAGGAGACCCAGTACTTC.

This clonotype has a handful of counts. This chain links TRBV12-3 or TRBV12-4 with TRBJ1-3; 10 positions agree with TRBD1. Trimming at V came to 5 bases and at J to 4 bases, leaving 5 bases not matched to a gene. The CDR3 length is 15 residues. This CDR3 is CASSTGQGVGNTIYF. CDR3 in DNA: TGTGCCAGCAGTACTGGACAGGGGGTAGGAAACACCATATATTTT.

This clonotype was counted once. The chain employs TRBV7-2 and TRBJ1-6, with 8 bases matching TRBD1. CDR3 length equals 14 residues. Germline CDR1 is SGHTA and CDR2 is FQGNSA. With 4 bases clipped from V and 9 bases from J, the junction kept 5 bases outside the gene matches. CDR3 in amino acids: CASSYGQGASPLHF. The CDR3 DNA is TGTGCCAGCAGCTACGGACAGGGAGCTTCACCCCTCCACTTT.

The table lists this clonotype with a few counts. The chain joins TRBV12-3 or TRBV12-4 to TRBJ2-1, with 10 bases fitting TRBD1. The CDR3 totals 15 residues. The V segment lost 5 bases and the J segment 3 bases; nucleotides outside the gene matches: 4. In DNA form, the CDR3 reads TGTGCCAGCAGTGCCCGGGACAGGGGCTACAATGAGCAGTTCTTC. Amino acids: CASSARDRGYNEQFF.

This clonotype turned up a few times. This chain uses TRBV5-1 with TRBJ1-4; D remains unclear. The CDR3 runs to 15 residues. Germline V lookup: CDR1 SGHRS, CDR2 YFSETQ. V was clipped by 0 bases and J by 0 bases, with 6 bases between them. The CDR3 region is CASSLGTATNEKLFF. In DNA, the CDR3 is TGCGCCAGCAGCTTGGGGACTGCAACTAATGAAAAACTGTTTTTT.

The chain uses TRBV9 and TRBJ2-1, with TRBD2 matching 11 bases. The germline V gene has CDR1 SGDLS and CDR2 YYNGEE. This CDR3 comprises 15 residues. V lost 4 bases to trimming and J lost 8 bases; unmatched junction nucleotides: 8. The CDR3 loop is CASSQTSGAWDEQFF. DNA for the CDR3: TGTGCCAGCAGCCAGACTAGCGGGGCCTGGGATGAGCAGTTCTTC.

At least ten counts were recorded for this clonotype. The chain has TRBV4-3 and TRBJ2-7, with 10 bases that match TRBD1. Per the germline V gene, CDR1 is LGHNA and CDR2 is YSLEER. The CDR3 length is 17 residues. After removal of 0 bases from V and 2 bases from J, the junction contained 7 bases not matched to a gene. The CDR3 nucleotides read TGCGCCAGCAGCCAAGAAAAAGAGGGACAGGGGACCTACGAGCAGTACTTC. It is translated as CASSQEKEGQGTYEQYF.